This T cell receptor beta chain was sequenced during a study of shared clonotypes between healthy human individuals. The sorted-subset replicate PCRs were given 200 ng DNA, which is around 29,000 T cell genomes. The table came from immunoSEQ multiplex PCR; TCRdb's copy has only in-frame clones and leaves some out. There are around 690,000 clones in the sample; 90% occur only once, and 34% lies in the top ten. With regard to this clone: Its antigen is not known.

General study results and limits: An expected dependence of interdonor clonotype sharing on sequencing depth was noted. Generally, naive subsets (rather than memory subsets) showed larger estimated richness.

This sequence was found in a man aged 18 to 29 in good health. Some clones in this sample may be carry-over from other donors' samples. The sample taken for sequencing was memory CD8+ T cells from PBMCs. Subset here: CD45RO+ cells pooled with CCR7-negative TemRA cells.

The CDR3 coding sequence is TGTGCCTGGAGTATACTGGGACAGGGGAGTCGTGGCTACACCTTC. Protein product: CAWSILGQGSRGYTF. V gene TRBV30 combines with J gene TRBJ1-2; 10 bases agree with TRBD1. Germline V gene sequence: CDR1 GTSNPN, CDR2 SVGIG (reference sequence). The CDR3 totals 15 residues. V lost 2 bases to trimming and J lost 7 bases; unmatched junction nucleotides: 10. The whole variable domain, remainder taken from reference TRBV30 and TRBJ1-2, is SQTIHQWPATLVQPVGSPLSLECTVEGTSNPNLYWYRQAAGRGLQLLFYSVGIGQISSEVPQNLSASRPQDRQFILSSKKLLLSDSGFYLCAWSILGQGSRGYTFGSGTRLTVV.